A single sample is the source of the 16 T cell receptor beta chains below, sequenced in a study of Graves' ophthalmopathy and Graves' hyperthyroidism. As the template, RNA transcripts were used to amplify TCR beta CDR3 regions. RT-PCR was first run with HTBI primers, then multiplex PCR in a second round. A single record per CDR3 protein comes from TCRdb applying MiXCR to the multiplex PCR reads. Counted here are 150,000 to 200,000 distinct CDR3 sequences, roughly 36% occurring once; the ten biggest clones make up around 8.9%. Sequencing used peripheral blood. The receptor set was obtained from a man aged 25-40 years with Graves' ophthalmopathy.

This clonotype was counted ten times or more. The chain links TRBV4-1 to TRBJ2-7; 9 bases are a match to TRBD1. Per the germline V gene, CDR1 is MGHRA and CDR2 is YSYEKL. The CDR3 spans 16 residues. J was trimmed by 4 bases and V by 0 bases; bases with no gene match: 7. Here the CDR3 reads CASSQDPGQGRYEQYF. The DNA for the CDR3 is TGCGCCAGCAGCCAAGACCCTGGACAGGGGAGATACGAGCAGTACTTC.

V and J are TRBV6-2 or TRBV6-3 and TRBJ2-2, with a possible D match to TRBD2 (6 bases). V lost 5 bases and J lost 9, with 19 bases in between. CDR1 and CDR2 (germline): MNHEY, SVGEGT. This CDR3 has 15 residues. CDR3 sequence reads: CASSRGLPGVRELFF. The CDR3 DNA reads TGTGCCAGCAGTCGGGGACTCCCAGGCGTCCGGGAGCTGTTTTTT.

The chain joins TRBV6-5 to TRBJ2-5; D not resolved. The CDR3 runs to 16 residues. Germline-derived CDR1 and CDR2 are MNHEY and SVGAGI. V lost 0 bases to trimming and J lost 4 bases, with 15 bases between them. The CDR3 is CASSYSGLGSVETQYF. Written as DNA, the CDR3 is TGTGCCAGCAGTTACTCCGGTCTGGGATCGGTAGAGACCCAGTACTTC.

In this sample, this clonotype turned up many times. The chain uses TRBV7-3 and TRBJ2-5; unclear D gene. Trimming left V 5 bases short and J 4 bases short, with 11 bases between. This CDR3 comprises 13 residues. Germline V CDR1 and CDR2: SGHTA, FQGTGA. CDR3 coding DNA: TGTGCCAGCAGCACCATACTGGGAGAGACCCAGTACTTC. It encodes CASSTILGETQYF.

This clonotype was recorded at least ten times. The chain uses TRBV29-1 and TRBJ2-5; the D is unclear. Germline V gene data show CDR1 as SQVTM and CDR2 as ANQGSEA. The CDR3 is made up of 13 amino acids. Trimming removed 5 bases from V and 2 bases from J, with 12 bases in between. The CDR3 DNA sequence: TGCAGCGTTTCCAGGACGACACAAGAGACCCAGTACTTC. It codes for CSVSRTTQETQYF.

The chain links TRBV10-3 to TRBJ1-1; D unresolved. V lost 7 bases and J 1 base, leaving 13 bases between the germline ends. Germline CDR1 is ENHRY and CDR2 is SYGVKD. This CDR3 has 14 amino acids. The CDR3 nucleotides read TGTGCCATCAATGACCAACAAGCGAACACTGAAGCTTTCTTT. It translates to CAINDQQANTEAFF.

This clonotype was found a few times. V gene TRBV6-5 combines with J gene TRBJ2-7; D might be TRBD2 (5 bases). V lost 2 bases to trimming and J lost 5 bases, with 13 bases between them. The CDR3 has 14 residues. CDR1 is MNHEY, CDR2 SVGAGI, per germline. The CDR3 DNA follows: TGTGCCAGCAGTTACAGCCCCTCCGGGAACGAGCAGTACTTC. This sequence encodes CASSYSPSGNEQYF.

The J gene is TRBJ1-5, the V gene TRBV7-2; D unclear. The CDR3 runs 15 residues. V was cut by 3 bases and J by 4 bases, with 13 bases left in between. Germline V CDR1 and CDR2: SGHTA, FQGNSA. Written as DNA, the CDR3 is TGTGCCAGCAGCTTGGGGTCAGGCCCTAATCAGCCCCAGCATTTT. It yields the protein CASSLGSGPNQPQHF.

The V call is TRBV2, the J call TRBJ1-1; D gene uncertain. V lost 1 base and J lost 4, with 13 bases in between. Germline V CDR1 and CDR2: SNHLY, FYNNEI. This CDR3 spans 15 amino acids. This CDR3 reads CASSEEGSSVTEAFF. The DNA of the CDR3 is TGTGCCAGCAGTGAAGAGGGCAGCTCCGTCACTGAAGCTTTCTTT. The whole variable domain, remainder taken from reference TRBV2 and TRBJ1-1, is EPEVTQTPSHQVTQMGQEVILRCVPISNHLYFYWYRQILGQKVEFLVSFYNNEISEKSEIFDDQFSVERPDGSNFTLKIRSTKLEDSAMYFCASSEEGSSVTEAFFGQGTRLTVV.

This clonotype was observed many times. This sequence joins TRBV24-1 and TRBJ2-3; 8 nucleotides match TRBD1. The trim removed 3 bases at V and 10 bases at J, leaving 11 bases unmatched. This CDR3 region has 15 residues. CDR1 KGHDR and CDR2 SFDVKD come from the germline V gene. The CDR3 loop reads CATSDPPGQGESQYF. The CDR3, as DNA: TGTGCCACCAGTGATCCACCCGGACAGGGCGAATCGCAGTATTTT.

V and J are TRBV6-5 and TRBJ2-7, with D maybe TRBD1 (6 bases). There are 15 residues in the CDR3. Trimming pared 4 bases from V and 4 bases from J, leaving 17 bases between. Germline assignment: CDR1 MNHEY and CDR2 SVGAGI. The CDR3 DNA follows: TGTGCCAGCAGTTCCTGGACAGCCCTGAAATACGAGCAGTACTTC. Protein sequence: CASSSWTALKYEQYF.

This clonotype was seen more than once but under ten times. The chain couples TRBV6-1 to TRBJ2-5; the D call may be TRBD1 or TRBD2 (5 bases each). Germline loops: CDR1 MNHNS, CDR2 SASEGT. The CDR3 is made up of 15 amino acids. With 4 bases removed from V and 5 bases from J, the gap between germline ends came to 17 bases. The CDR3 DNA is TGTGCCAGCAGTGCACGGGGCATTAATCGCGAGACCCAGTACTTC. The encoded protein is CASSARGINRETQYF.

V usage is TRBV12-3 or TRBV12-4 and J usage is TRBJ1-1; D gene ambiguous. Trimming took off 1 base at V and 1 base at J, with 7 bases between the two ends. This CDR3 region has 14 residues. The CDR3 sequence: CASSLGPTNTEAFF. DNA of the CDR3: TGTGCCAGCAGTTTAGGTCCAACGAACACTGAAGCTTTCTTT.

This clonotype was seen at least ten times. The chain combines TRBV19 with TRBJ1-1; TRBD1 aligns across 7 bases. The CDR3 has 17 residues. V shed 5 bases and J 1 base; nucleotides not matched to a gene: 13. Germline values: CDR1 LNHDA, CDR2 SQIVND (reference sequence). The CDR3 nucleotides read TGTGCCAGTAGTCCGTTCGGACAGGTTGGAAGGAACACTGAAGCTTTCTTT. It encodes CASSPFGQVGRNTEAFF.

This clonotype was recorded many times. V gene TRBV2 combines with J gene TRBJ2-7, with 7 bases that match TRBD2. The CDR3 is made up of 15 amino acids. V dropped 2 bases and J dropped 4; count of bases not matched to a gene: 8. Germline V lookup: CDR1 SNHLY, CDR2 FYNNEI. The CDR3 nucleotides read TGTGCCAGCAGTGAACGACTAGCCAAGATTTACGAGCAGTACTTC. Encoded protein: CASSERLAKIYEQYF.

The chain carries TRBV12-3 or TRBV12-4 and TRBJ2-5; D ambiguous. The CDR3 runs 14 residues. The V and J ends lost 3 bases and 1 base respectively, with 9 bases between them. As DNA, the CDR3 is TGTGCCAGCAGTTTTATTGGATCCCAAGAGACCCAGTACTTC. This encodes CASSFIGSQETQYF.